This TCR beta chain was retrieved from a study of cytomegalovirus exposure and HLA in healthy donors. The V gene's germline CDR1 is SGHTA and CDR2 FQGTGA. After removal of 6 bases from V and 2 bases from J, the junction contained 3 bases not matched to a gene. The CDR3 is 15 amino acids. PCR primers comprised 60 Vbeta and 13 Jbeta primers. Here immunoSEQ multiplex PCR was the method, and the copy in TCRdb shows in-frame clones only, minus some. The sample lists roughly 100,000 clones; over 80% were seen once. The TCR was taken from a man aged 30 to 39 in good health and CMV-seropositive. The chain uses TRBV7-3 and TRBJ2-1; 11 bases are shared with TRBD2. The specimen was PBMCs. The CDR3 loop is CASRIAGGPYNEQFF. CDR3 nucleotide sequence: TGTGCCAGCAGGATAGCGGGGGGGCCCTACAATGAGCAGTTCTTC.